The source of this T cell receptor (beta chain) is a study of cytomegalovirus exposure and HLA in healthy donors (dated by TCRdb to the late 2010s). About the investigation overall: According to an earlier analysis of 587 of the donors, 200 million or so T cells yielded 117 million unique TCR beta sequences and about 300 Gb of sequence data. A later genetic analysis took genome-wide SNP genotypes for about three fifths of the 666 donors and used that subset as a discovery cohort. Along with the roughly 700-subject first cohort, a separate validation cohort of more than 90 different subjects was used. Five DR-DQ haplotypes were treated as single units for association and clustering because of strong linkage in the cohort. Alongside the repertoire data, information on donor age, sex, ethnicity and CMV serostatus was compiled. Every repertoire in the discovery cohort had been generated on one and the same sequencing platform. Class I and class II HLA loci were covered by the typing at four-digit resolution. The later analysis used no new phenotypic data to find candidate immune exposures, relying instead on TCR beta sequences and their occurrence across donors. The study used immunosequencing to profile the T cell repertoires of several hundred subjects and linked those repertoires to cytomegalovirus serostatus. To predict cytomegalovirus infection status, the study combined high-throughput TCR immunosequencing, statistical association of individual TCRs with disease status, and machine learning. The aim of the study was to test whether cataloging public T cell receptors could identify signatures of past pathogen exposure. To study patterns of TCR occurrence, a later analysis re-analyzed previously published TCR beta repertoires from around 670 donors and added high-resolution HLA genotyping. Among around 400 genotyped donors of the cohort, an average of about 240,000 unique TCR beta nucleotide sequences were sequenced per donor, about a sixth of them non-productive. Among the roughly 410 genotyped donors, 75% to 90% belonged to the genetic ancestry cluster associated with self-reported Caucasian donors. In an earlier analysis of 587 of the donors, high-throughput TCR beta sequencing was used to judge whether each TCR beta V gene segment behaved as functional or pseudogenic. Roughly 300 gigabases of sequencing data and approximately 92 million unique TCR sequences made up an early release that covered nearly 650 HLA-typed donors. Typing coverage differed by locus: A, B, C, DRB1 and DQB1 were typed in about 629-640 donors, DQA1 in 522, DPA1 in some 610, and DPB1 in just under 480. Paper-wide results and their limitations: Correlated functional status among segregating V segments might reflect linkage disequilibrium, but an unknown experimental factor could not be ruled out. Only TCR beta chains were sequenced in this cohort, and the absence of alpha or paired-chain data limited detectable features. The classifier was reported to diagnose cytomegalovirus status with high specificity and sensitivity in both the original and validation cohorts. When HLA alleles, especially DR and DQ, strongly co-occurred, TCR associations were difficult to assign to individual alleles. A further reported finding was that TCR beta sequences accurately predicted the HLA-A and HLA-B alleles for most subjects in the first cohort. The earlier analysis of approximately 590 of the donors excluded 15 to 20 rarely observed V segments, including chromosome 9 orphons, because counts were too low. The study gave a list of about 170 TCR beta chains associated with cytomegalovirus. The authors suggested that the approach could potentially be generalized to other disease states and immunological phenotypes. Presence/absence analyses assumed roughly uniform sequencing depth across donors, an assumption that may not hold. The 87-base-pair reads could not distinguish some IMGT-functional V segments, including TRBV6-2 and TRBV6-3, so those segments were excluded. A later analysis found that HLA-associated TCR beta chains were more clonally expanded and had lower generation probabilities than equally common non-associated chains. Because HLA typing was unavailable for some donors at each locus, only the typed subset was used in association tests. An earlier analysis of roughly 570 of the donors showed that most TCR beta V segments appeared in productive rearrangements either about 87% or about 30% of the time, which broadly matched IMGT annotations. A later genetic analysis reported fewer N-insertions in productive TCRs among donors in an Asian-associated ancestry cluster than the approximately 670-donor mean. Specific HLA alleles were associated with 15,000 to 20,000 TCR beta sequences at a false discovery rate of 0.05 in a later analysis. Most CMV-associated TCR beta chains appeared to be HLA-restricted in a later analysis, and the HLA associations seemed to be driven largely by CMV exposure. Three of the identified cytomegalovirus-associated TCR beta chains were confirmed in vitro to be specific for cytomegalovirus antigens. Immune exposure information for the cohort was limited to CMV serostatus. A cluster of highly shared sequence variants was judged likely to represent a technical artifact of the sequencing pipeline. According to a later analysis, TCR association rates differed among HLA loci, with DRB1 alleles showing the most associated TCRs and HLA-C alleles showing the fewest. Across donors, most TCR sequences were observed very rarely, whereas some public TCRs were present in many individuals. A later analysis reported that several top co-occurrence clusters appeared linked to parvovirus B19, influenza, CMV and Epstein-Barr virus. An association between a missense DCLRE1C variant and V-gene and J-gene trimming of TCR beta chains was found in a later genetic analysis and replicated in an independent cohort.

The germline V gene sets CDR1 to KGHSH and CDR2 to LQKENI. After removal of 1 base from V and 4 bases from J, the junction retains 6 bases not matched to a gene. The CDR3, from cysteine to phenylalanine, totals 15 residues. The read is trimmed to its CDR3 DNA, 45 bases read in frame from base 1. Libraries came from the immunoSEQ multiplex PCR assay. The multiplex PCR relied on a mix of 60 forward primers for TCR Vbeta segments and 13 reverse primers for TCR Jbeta segments. The CDR3 region of rearranged TCR beta genes was amplified from genomic DNA with a multiplex PCR assay. On the Illumina HiSeq System, the amplified TCR beta libraries were sequenced as 87-base-pair reads. As for the authors' bioinformatics: In a later analysis, roughly 80 million unique TCR beta chains were counted across the 666 repertoires, and about 10 million of these chains were shared by at least two donors. Raw reads were error-corrected and collapsed into unique sequences by a nearest-neighbor algorithm in which closely related sequences were merged to remove PCR and sequencing errors. CDR3 sequences were aligned to IMGT reference sequences to assign V, D and J gene segments. For a sequence to be retained, a match of at least six nucleotides was required to both a V gene segment and a J gene segment. Rearrangements were called productive when the CDR3 lacked stop codons and stayed in frame with V and J; all others were non-productive. CDR3 was defined by IMGT convention, running from the second conserved V-encoded cysteine to the conserved J-encoded phenylalanine. The earlier analysis of about 560 of the donors excluded any sequence lacking an unambiguous match to a single V gene segment. In an earlier analysis of 587 of the donors, V segments were called functional above 56.7% productive rearrangements and were called segregating when the between-donor standard deviation exceeded 5%. To diagnose cytomegalovirus status from the catalog of TCR beta chain sequences, a statistical classification framework was built. In a later analysis, TCR nucleotide sequences were compared against IMGT/GENE-DB human TR gene sequences so that V and J genes could be assigned. Using the TCRdist pipeline, a later analysis assigned CDR3 sequences along with most-parsimonious VDJ recombination scenarios. In a later analysis, each TCR beta chain was defined by its CDR3 amino acid sequence together with its V-gene family, and reads without a unique V-gene family were excluded. In a later analysis, around 650 highly shared, low-generation-probability nucleotide sequences were removed to address suspected cross-contamination and a sequencing artifact. In a later analysis, a clonal expansion index was calculated for each public chain from normalized within-repertoire ranks of inferred template counts. In a later analysis, generation probabilities were computed with a VDJ recombination model fitted to out-of-frame rearrangements, and the resulting probabilities were checked against IGoR. A later analysis scored TCR-TCR, TCR-HLA and TCR-CMV co-occurrence with hypergeometric tests, applying a repertoire-size bias correction to TCR pairs. In a later analysis, false discovery rates were estimated by permuting HLA or CMV assignments 20 times. In a later analysis, co-occurring TCRs were grouped using DBSCAN, and TCRdist sequence similarity was added for clustering within HLA-allele-positive subsets. For co-occurrence clustering, repertoires with fewer than 30,000 or more than 120,000 public chains were excluded, along with about five repertoires with anomalous nucleotide sharing. TCRdb's version of the immuneACCESS table is confined to in-frame rearrangements and falls short of the full clone set. An unresolved V gene accounts for under half of the shortfall where checked; the remainder is of unknown origin. V, J and clone size are those of that table, while D and trimming were read from the DNA. This sample has 130,000 or so clones in its table, and 75% to 85% of those were observed once. The ten largest clones take up 1.2% to 1.5% of the sample.

In total, approximately 610 healthy bone marrow donors made up the cohort. Cohort members were all nominally healthy when sampled, although unrecorded immune exposures were likely present. The donor was CMV seronegative and belonged to the group of 380 or so seronegative cohort members. Each donor provided a peripheral blood sample, and peripheral blood mononuclear cells were used for TCR beta sequencing. The Qiagen DNeasy Blood Extraction Kit was used to extract genomic DNA from the blood cell samples. Regarding this clone: The antigen it recognizes is unknown. Base qualities are not at hand, and no much larger clone is one base apart.

The sequencing input was PBMCs. The chain couples TRBV18 to TRBJ1-2, with 7 bases matching TRBD1. This receptor was taken from a woman aged 40 to 49 in good health and CMV-seronegative. The nucleotide sequence reads TGTGCCAGCTCACCACGAACAGGGGAATCCTATGGCTACACCTTC. Translated, it gives CASSPRTGESYGYTF.